This T cell receptor beta chain was identified during a study of CD8 T cells in Susac syndrome. The RNA input was roughly 0.5 to 1 ug, and it was reverse transcribed with random hexamers. Multiplex immunoSEQ PCR targeted 54 Vbeta and 13 Jbeta TCR beta segments. TCRdb reprocessed the immunoSEQ multiplex PCR reads via MiXCR and lists one record per CDR3 protein. The repertoire holds about 250,000 distinct CDR3 sequences, with just over 90% as singletons. TEMRA cells were FACS-enriched, and CD8+ and CD4+ T cells were isolated negatively. The CDR3 runs 21 residues. This clonotype has only a few counts. Relative to the germline gene, one junction end is altered; a read error may explain this.

The specimen was CD4+ T cells from PBMCs. This clonotype was sampled from a human donor with multiple sclerosis. The chain links TRBV23-1 to TRBJ1-5, with TRBD1 as a possible D gene (6 bases). TRBV23-1 is treated as an ORF (open reading frame) with a function not yet certain. CDR3 region: CASSRHLGQPPATYSNQPQHF. The CDR3 bases are TGCGCTAGCAGTCGCCACTTAGGACAGCCACCAGCCACTTATAGCAATCAGCCCCAGCATTTT.